This T cell receptor (beta chain) was obtained from a study of T cells in localized non-small cell lung cancer (dated by TCRdb to the early 2020s). With respect to the entire study: The study analyzed T cell repertoires of hundreds of early-stage NSCLC patients, comparing tumors and uninvolved tumor-adjacent lungs. The cohort comprised approximately 240 treatment-naïve NSCLC patients with resected, localized lung tumors. Of the NSCLC patients, fewer than 150 were male and about a hundred were female, and the mean age was about 69 years.

The germline V gene gives CDR1 as KGHSH and CDR2 as LQKENI. Deletion took 2 bases off V and 5 bases off J, with a span of 19 bases between the germline ends. The CDR3 goes from the cysteine to the phenylalanine over 17 residues. Left in the record is the CDR3 DNA by itself, 51 bases read in frame from the first base. At diagnosis, peripheral blood, uninvolved tumor-adjacent lung and tumor were collected and stored as a combination of fresh-frozen and FFPE material. For TCR repertoire profiling, blood samples were analyzed as peripheral blood mononuclear cells. TCR beta CDR3 regions were sequenced from DNA using the immunoSEQ Assay. In the authors' own workflow: To compute T cell density, TCR beta template counts were normalized to usable DNA, which was estimated by amplifying housekeeping genes. Richness was estimated using the preseqR package, with extrapolation to 400,000 templates for PBMC samples and to 120,000 templates for tissue samples. Clonality was defined as one minus Pielou's evenness. Tissue-enriched TCRs were identified through differential abundance testing performed on productive amino-acid clonotypes, with a minimum total count of 5 and an alpha of 0.1. The Jaccard Index and the Morisita Overlap Index were used to quantify repertoire overlap between compartments. TCR beta CDR3s were clustered by GLIPH together with public tetramer-defined viral CDR3s, and at least three viral sequences plus V-gene enrichment were required for viral motifs. Not all clones reach the TCRdb copy of this immuneACCESS table, which keeps in-frame sequences only. Checked studies attribute under half of the gap to unresolved V genes and leave the rest unexplained. That table furnishes V, J and clone size, whereas the DNA furnished D and trimming. For this sample there are 25,000 or so clones; about 87% appear just once. Clones ranked in the top ten supply roughly 7% of the sample.

Points on this clone: What this receptor recognizes is not known. Per-nucleotide qualities are absent, and no much larger clonotype sits a single base away.

Broader findings and caveats from the paper: Because the study design was exploratory, TCR variables were selected using unadjusted p-values without false-discovery rate correction. Multi-region tumor sequencing was not performed, so intratumor heterogeneity could not be excluded. A median of around 57 of the top 100 tumor clones were detected in paired uninvolved adjacent lung, and under 30 of these tumor clones were also found among the top 100 clones of the paired uninvolved adjacent lung. Longer overall survival was associated with higher T cell density in blood, whereas shorter survival was associated with higher clonality in adjacent lung. Uninvolved tumor-adjacent lung showed the highest T cell clonality, higher than tumor, which suggests more focused antigenic responses in the uninvolved tumor-adjacent lung.

The source material was peripheral blood, sampled before any cancer treatment. The origin of this receptor is a male donor aged 60 or over with stage I lung adenocarcinoma. The sequence links TRBV18 to TRBJ2-1; 5 matching bases give a weak D call of TRBD2. CDR3 loop: CASSPIETTSPNNEQFF. The DNA sequence reads TGTGCCAGCTCACCAATCGAGACTACCTCCCCAAACAATGAGCAGTTCTTC.